The present T cell receptor beta chain was sequenced within a study of shared clonotypes between healthy human individuals. Study results and caveats: Generation probabilities were higher for clonotypes shared across all four sorted-subset donors than for unshared ones.

Data came from immunoSEQ multiplex PCR; TCRdb stores just in-frame clones and leaves some out. The table records about 2.1 million clones, about 94% of them present only once. CD45RO-negative cells were positively selected for CCR7, leaving out terminally differentiated effector memory CD45RA+ cells. CDR3 length equals 16 residues. V lost 3 bases to trimming and J lost 0 bases; unmatched junction nucleotides: 6. Germline V lookup: CDR1 SEHNR, CDR2 FQNEAQ (reference sequence). On this clone: As yet, its antigen is unknown.

The receptor's source is a man between 18 and 35 years old in good health. Some clones in this sample may be carry-over from other donors' samples. Sample: naive CD8+ T cells from PBMCs. The chain employs TRBV7-9 and TRBJ2-3; TRBD2 matches 7 bases. Written as DNA, the CDR3 is TGTGCCAGCAGCTTTCCTAGCGGCCAAAGCACAGATACGCAGTATTTT. Its translation is CASSFPSGQSTDTQYF.